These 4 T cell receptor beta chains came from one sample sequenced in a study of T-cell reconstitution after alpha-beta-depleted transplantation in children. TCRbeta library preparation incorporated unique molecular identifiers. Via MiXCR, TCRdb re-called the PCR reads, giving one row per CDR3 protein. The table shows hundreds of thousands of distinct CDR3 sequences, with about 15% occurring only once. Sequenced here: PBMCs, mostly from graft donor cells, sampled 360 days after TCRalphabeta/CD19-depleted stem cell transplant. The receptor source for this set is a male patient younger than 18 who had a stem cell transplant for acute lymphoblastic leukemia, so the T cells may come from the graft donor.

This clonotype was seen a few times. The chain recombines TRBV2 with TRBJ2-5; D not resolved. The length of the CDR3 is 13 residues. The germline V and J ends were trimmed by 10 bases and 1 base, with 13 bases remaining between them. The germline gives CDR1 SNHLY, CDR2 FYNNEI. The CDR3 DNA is TGTGCCACCCGTGACATTTTCCAAGAGACCCAGTACTTC. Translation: CATRDIFQETQYF.

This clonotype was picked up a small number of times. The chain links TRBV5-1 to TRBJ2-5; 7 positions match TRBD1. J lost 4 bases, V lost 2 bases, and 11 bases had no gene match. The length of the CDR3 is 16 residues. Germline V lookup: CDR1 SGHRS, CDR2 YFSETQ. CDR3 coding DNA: TGCGCCAGCAGCTTATATTCGGGAAGACAGGGAGAGACCCAGTACTTC. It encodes CASSLYSGRQGETQYF.

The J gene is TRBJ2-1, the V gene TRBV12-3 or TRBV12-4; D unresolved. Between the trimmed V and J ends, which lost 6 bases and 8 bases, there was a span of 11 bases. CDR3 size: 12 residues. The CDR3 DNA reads TGTGCCAGCAGCACGTCGCTCGATGAGCAGTTCTTC. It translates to CASSTSLDEQFF.

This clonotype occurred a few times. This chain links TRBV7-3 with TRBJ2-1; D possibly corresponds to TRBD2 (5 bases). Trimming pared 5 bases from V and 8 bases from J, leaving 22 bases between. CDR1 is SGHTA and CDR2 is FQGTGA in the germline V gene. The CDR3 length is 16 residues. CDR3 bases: TGTGCCAGCAGCCAAGGGTACGGGATCATGGGCGATGAGCAGTTCTTC. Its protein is CASSQGYGIMGDEQFF.